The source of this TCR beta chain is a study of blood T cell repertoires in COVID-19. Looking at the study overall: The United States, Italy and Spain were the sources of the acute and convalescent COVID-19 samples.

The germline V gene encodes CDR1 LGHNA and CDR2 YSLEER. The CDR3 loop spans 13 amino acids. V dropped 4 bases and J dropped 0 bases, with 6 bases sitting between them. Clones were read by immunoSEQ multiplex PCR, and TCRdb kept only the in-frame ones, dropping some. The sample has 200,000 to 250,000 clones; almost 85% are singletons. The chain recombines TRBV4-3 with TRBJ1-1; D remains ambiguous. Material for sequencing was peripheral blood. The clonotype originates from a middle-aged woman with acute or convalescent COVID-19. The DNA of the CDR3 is TGCGCCAGCAGCCTAACAGTGAACACTGAAGCTTTCTTT. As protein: CASSLTVNTEAFF.